This TCR beta chain was identified in a study of cytomegalovirus exposure and HLA in healthy donors (dated by TCRdb to between 2016 and 2019). Describing the broader study: According to a later analysis, the roughly 120 validation repertoires were produced on the same platform as the roughly 700 repertoires of the first cohort. Along with the approximately 700-subject first cohort, a separate validation cohort of roughly 110 different subjects was used. The study aimed to test whether cataloging public T cell receptors could reveal signatures of past pathogen exposure. To predict cytomegalovirus infection status, the study brought together high-throughput TCR immunosequencing, statistical association of individual TCRs with disease status, and machine learning. Findings and caveats that apply to the study as a whole: In the study, approximately 160 TCR beta chains were listed as associated with cytomegalovirus. Cytomegalovirus status was reported to be diagnosed by the classifier with high specificity and sensitivity in both the original and validation cohorts. Across donors, most TCR sequences were observed very rarely, whereas some public TCRs were present in many individuals. A later analysis lacked HLA typing for the validation cohort, so it scored co-occurrence in that cohort across all 110 or so repertoires. The authors suggested that the approach could potentially be extended to other disease states and immunological phenotypes. Subsequent analysis determined that TCRs grouped into clusters in the first cohort also showed a tendency toward co-occurrence across the 90 to 150 validation repertoires, and 85% to 95% of cluster scores exceeded 0. A few of the identified cytomegalovirus-associated TCR beta chains were confirmed in vitro to be specific for cytomegalovirus antigens.

This clone was observed a single time. Its antigen remains unidentified. No base quality values were provided; no much bigger clone lies one nucleotide off. Donors formed part of the validation cohort, which comprised 120 or so subjects and was distinct from the first cohort of 670 or so subjects. The library was produced with the immunoSEQ multiplex PCR assay. The authors' analysis ran thus. To diagnose cytomegalovirus status from the catalog of TCR beta chain sequences, a statistical classification framework was built. The table was pulled from immuneACCESS by TCRdb, which kept in-frame rearrangements only. Such tables lose some clones; where checked, under half of the loss comes from unresolved V genes, and the rest has no known cause. D and trimming come from the DNA, and the V and J calls and clone size come from that table. The sample table lists tens of thousands of clones, about 85% of them with a count of one. 3% of the sample is held by the ten biggest clonotypes.

Via the germline V gene, CDR1 is MNHEY and CDR2 SVGAGI. Trimming takes 1 base off V and 1 base off J; junction bases not matched to a gene: 4. The cysteine opens and the phenylalanine closes a CDR3 of 16 amino acids. This entry keeps only the CDR3 DNA: 48 bases, framed from base 1. The receptor was derived from a man between 25 and 39 years old in good health and CMV-seronegative. What was sequenced was PBMCs. This receptor chain uses TRBV6-5 and TRBJ2-5, with TRBD2 identical over 9 junction bases. The CDR3 region has the sequence CASSYWLAGPQETQYF. The nucleotide sequence is given as TGTGCCAGCAGTTACTGGCTAGCGGGGCCCCAAGAGACCCAGTACTTC.